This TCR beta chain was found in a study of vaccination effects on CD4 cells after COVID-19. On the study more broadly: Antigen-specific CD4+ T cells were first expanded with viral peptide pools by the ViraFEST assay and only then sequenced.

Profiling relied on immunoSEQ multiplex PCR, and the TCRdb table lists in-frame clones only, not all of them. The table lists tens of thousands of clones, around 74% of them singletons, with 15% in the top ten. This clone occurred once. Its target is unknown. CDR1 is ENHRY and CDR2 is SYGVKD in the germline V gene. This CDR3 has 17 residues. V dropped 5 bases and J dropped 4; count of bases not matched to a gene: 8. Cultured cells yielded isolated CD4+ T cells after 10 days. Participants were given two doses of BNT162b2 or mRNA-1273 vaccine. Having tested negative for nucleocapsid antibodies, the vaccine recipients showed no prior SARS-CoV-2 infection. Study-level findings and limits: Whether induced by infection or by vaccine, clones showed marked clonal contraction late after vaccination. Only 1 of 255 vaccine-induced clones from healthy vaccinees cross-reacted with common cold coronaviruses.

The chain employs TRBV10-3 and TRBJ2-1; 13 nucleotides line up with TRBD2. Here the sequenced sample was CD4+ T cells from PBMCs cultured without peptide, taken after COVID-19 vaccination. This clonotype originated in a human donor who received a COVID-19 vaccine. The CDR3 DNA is TGTGCCATCAGTCTTGGACTAGCGGGAGTTTCTTACAATGAGCAGTTCTTC. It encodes CAISLGLAGVSYNEQFF.